Only a few counts were recorded for the clone carrying this T cell receptor beta chain. Its antigen is as yet unknown. CDR3 size: 14 residues. This entry belongs to a study of cytomegalovirus exposure and HLA in healthy donors. Overall study: There were roughly 120 million unique TCR beta sequences, drawn from around 180 million T cells, in an earlier analysis.

Notes on the study in general: Being productive about 90% or about 30% of the time was typical of most TCR beta V segments in an earlier analysis.

The PCR contained 60 Vbeta and 13 Jbeta primers. Assay used: immunoSEQ multiplex PCR; TCRdb lists only in-frame clones, some missing. Of 150,000 to 200,000 clones listed, approximately 59% are singletons. Sequenced input: PBMCs. The gene calls are TRBV21-1 and TRBJ2-7; the listed D gene, TRBD1, was not tested against the DNA. TRBV21-1 is a listed pseudogene. This clonotype was sampled from a man aged 35-49 years in good health and CMV-seronegative. The CDR3 is CASSKSVDRREQYF. The CDR3, as DNA: TGTGCCAGCAGCAAGTCTGTAGACAGGAGAGAGCAGTACTTC.